The T cell receptor beta chain described here comes from a study of blood T cell repertoires in COVID-19. Study-level information: Nucleic acid was either cDNA or gDNA, and it came from T cells, B-cell-depleted T cells, or PBMCs.

Method: immunoSEQ multiplex PCR; TCRdb's copy keeps in-frame clones and lacks some. The sample records roughly 180,000 clones, roughly four fifths being singletons. Recovered Cohort 3 donors showed two negative PCRs, clearance, or symptom resolution. The ends lost 7 bases at V and 8 bases at J; junction bases unmatched: 9. Germline V gene data show CDR1 as MNHEY and CDR2 as SVGAGI. The CDR3 contains 14 residues. Specimen: PBMCs or T cells enriched from blood (not recorded which). This clonotype was sampled from a man aged 35 to 55 who had recovered from COVID-19. The V gene is TRBV6-5, the J gene TRBJ2-1; 9 positions match TRBD2. The CDR3 DNA reads as TGTGCCAGCACCTCCGGGACTAGCTGGGATGAGCAGTTCTTC. This translates into CASTSGTSWDEQFF.